These 2 T cell receptor beta chains were all obtained from the same sample, sequenced in a study of control samples from healthy donors and cancer patients (dated by TCRdb to the early 2020s). The library was obtained by the immunoSEQ multiplex PCR assay. Entries here come from immuneACCESS through TCRdb and include only in-frame sequences with V and J called. Some clones fail to appear in such tables; in the studies checked, an unresolved V gene covers under half of the shortfall, and the cause of the remainder is unknown. Counted in this sample were about 170,000 clones; around nine tenths of them appeared once. The ten largest clonotypes hold roughly 5% of the sample. Sequenced sample: blood. The receptors come from a woman aged 30 to 39 in good health.

J is TRBJ2-1 and V is TRBV7-2; TRBD2 agrees at 7 bases. Germline trimming cut 5 bases from V and 2 bases from J; bases unmatched to any gene: 6. Germline V gives CDR1 SGHTA, CDR2 FQGNSA. The CDR3 spans 15 residues. CDR3 DNA sequence: TGTGCCAGCAGCCCACTGGGGGGGACCTACAATGAGCAGTTCTTC. Its protein product is CASSPLGGTYNEQFF.

This chain links TRBV27 with TRBJ1-1; a weak D match, TRBD1 (6 bases). Germline CDR1 MNHEY, CDR2 SMNVEV (reference sequence). This CDR3 region has 12 residues. V was shortened by 7 bases and J by 6 bases, with 12 bases between the two germline ends. The CDR3 region is CASKQGGAEAFF. The CDR3 DNA reads as TGTGCCAGCAAACAAGGGGGGGCTGAAGCTTTCTTT.